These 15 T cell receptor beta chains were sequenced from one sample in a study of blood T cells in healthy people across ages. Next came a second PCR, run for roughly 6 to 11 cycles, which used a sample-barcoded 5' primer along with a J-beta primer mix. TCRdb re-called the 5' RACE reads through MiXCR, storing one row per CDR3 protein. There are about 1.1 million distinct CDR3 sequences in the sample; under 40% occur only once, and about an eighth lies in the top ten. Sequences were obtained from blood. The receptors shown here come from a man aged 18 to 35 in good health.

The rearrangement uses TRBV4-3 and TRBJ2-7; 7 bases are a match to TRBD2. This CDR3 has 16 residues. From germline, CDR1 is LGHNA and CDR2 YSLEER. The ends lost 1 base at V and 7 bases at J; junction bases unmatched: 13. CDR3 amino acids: CASSQGERDLYNEQYF. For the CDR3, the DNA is TGCGCCAGCAGCCAAGGTGAGCGGGACCTATACAATGAGCAGTACTTC.

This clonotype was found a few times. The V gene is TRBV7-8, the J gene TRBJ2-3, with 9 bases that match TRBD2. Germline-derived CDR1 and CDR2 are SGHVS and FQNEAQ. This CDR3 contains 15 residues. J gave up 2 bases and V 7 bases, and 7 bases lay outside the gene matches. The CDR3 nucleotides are TGTGCCAGCACCATTGGACTAGCGCCCACAGATACGCAGTATTTT. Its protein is CASTIGLAPTDTQYF.

CDR3 coding DNA: TGTGCCAGCAGTCCGGAGACAGGGGGCAATGAAAAACTGTTTTTT. Its protein is CASSPETGGNEKLFF. The chain couples TRBV25-1 to TRBJ1-4; 10 nucleotides match TRBD1. V lost 5 bases, J lost 5 bases, and 5 bases stayed unmatched. Germline lookup yields CDR1 MGHDK and CDR2 SYGVNS. The CDR3 length is 15 residues.

CDR3 protein: CASSQGVFGQNPYNEQFF. For the CDR3, the DNA is TGCGCCAGCAGCCAAGGTGTTTTTGGACAGAACCCCTACAATGAGCAGTTCTTC. The V and J genes are TRBV4-3 and TRBJ2-1, with a tentative D call TRBD1 (6 bases). Trimming removed 1 base at V and 2 bases at J, with 18 bases between. Per germline, CDR1 LGHNA and CDR2 YSLEER. This CDR3 is 18 amino acids long.

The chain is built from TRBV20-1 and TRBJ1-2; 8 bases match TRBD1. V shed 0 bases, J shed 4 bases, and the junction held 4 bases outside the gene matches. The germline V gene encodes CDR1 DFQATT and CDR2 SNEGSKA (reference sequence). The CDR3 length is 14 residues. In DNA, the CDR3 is TGCAGTGCTAGAGATAACGACAGGGGCTATGGCTACACCTTC. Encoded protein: CSARDNDRGYGYTF.

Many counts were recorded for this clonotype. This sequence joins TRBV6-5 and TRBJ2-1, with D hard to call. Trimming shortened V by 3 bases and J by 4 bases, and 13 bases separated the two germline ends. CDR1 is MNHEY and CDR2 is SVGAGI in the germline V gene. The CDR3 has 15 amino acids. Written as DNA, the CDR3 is TGTGCCAGCAGTTATCGACTTCAAAAATACAATGAGCAGTTCTTC. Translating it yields CASSYRLQKYNEQFF.

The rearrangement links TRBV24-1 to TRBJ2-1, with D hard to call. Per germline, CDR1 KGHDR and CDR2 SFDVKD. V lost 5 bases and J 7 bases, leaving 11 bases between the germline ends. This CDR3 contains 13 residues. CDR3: CATSAEDANEQFF. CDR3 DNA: TGTGCCACCAGTGCCGAGGACGCGAATGAGCAGTTCTTC.

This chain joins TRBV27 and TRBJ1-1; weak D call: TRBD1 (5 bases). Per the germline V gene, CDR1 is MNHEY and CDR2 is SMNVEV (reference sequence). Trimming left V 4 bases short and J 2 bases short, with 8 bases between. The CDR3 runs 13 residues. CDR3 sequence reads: CASSCGGNTEAFF. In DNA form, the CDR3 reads TGTGCCAGCAGTTGCGGGGGTAACACTGAAGCTTTCTTT.

CDR3 sequence (DNA): TGTGCCAGCCCCGGCGGACTTTTCGAGCAGTTCTTC. The encoded protein is CASPGGLFEQFF. This chain joins TRBV6-1 and TRBJ2-1; possible D gene TRBD2, 5 bases. Per the germline V gene, CDR1 is MNHNS and CDR2 is SASEGT. The CDR3 is 12 residues long. V was cut by 8 bases and J by 10 bases, with 15 bases left in between.

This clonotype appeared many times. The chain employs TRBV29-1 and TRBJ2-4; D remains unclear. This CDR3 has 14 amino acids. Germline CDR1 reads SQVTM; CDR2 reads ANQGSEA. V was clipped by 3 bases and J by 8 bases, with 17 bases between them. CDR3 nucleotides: TGCAGCGTTGAGGAGACGGAGACCCCCGACATTCAGTACTTC. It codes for CSVEETETPDIQYF.

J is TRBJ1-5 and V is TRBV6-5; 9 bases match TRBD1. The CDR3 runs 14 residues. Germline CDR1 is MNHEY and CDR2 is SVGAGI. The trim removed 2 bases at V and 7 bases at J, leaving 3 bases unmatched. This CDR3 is CASSYTGGQQPQHF. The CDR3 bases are TGTGCCAGCAGTTACACAGGGGGCCAACAGCCCCAGCATTTT.

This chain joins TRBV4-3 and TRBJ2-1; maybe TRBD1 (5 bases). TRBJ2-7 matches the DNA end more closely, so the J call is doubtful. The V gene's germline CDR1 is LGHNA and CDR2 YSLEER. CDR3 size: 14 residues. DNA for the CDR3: TGCGCCAGCAGCCAAGAGTCCAGGGCCCATGAGCAGTACTTC. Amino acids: CASSQESRAHEQYF.

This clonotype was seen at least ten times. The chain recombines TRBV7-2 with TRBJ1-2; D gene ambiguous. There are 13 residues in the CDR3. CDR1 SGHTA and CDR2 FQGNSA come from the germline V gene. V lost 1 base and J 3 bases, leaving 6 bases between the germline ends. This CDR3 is CASSLGRHYGYTF. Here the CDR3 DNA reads TGTGCCAGCAGCTTAGGGAGACACTATGGCTACACCTTC.

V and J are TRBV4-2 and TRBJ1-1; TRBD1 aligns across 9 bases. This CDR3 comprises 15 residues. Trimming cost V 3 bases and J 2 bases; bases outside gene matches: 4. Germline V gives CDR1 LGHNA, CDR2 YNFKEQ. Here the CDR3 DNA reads TGTGCCAGCAGCCAGGACAGGGGTCTCAACACTGAAGCTTTCTTT. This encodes CASSQDRGLNTEAFF.

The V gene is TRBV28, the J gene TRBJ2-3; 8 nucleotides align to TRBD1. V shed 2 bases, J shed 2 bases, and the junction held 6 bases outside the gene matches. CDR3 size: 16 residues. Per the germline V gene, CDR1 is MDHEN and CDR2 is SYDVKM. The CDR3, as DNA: TGTGCCAGCAGTTTAAGGGGGACAGGATCCACAGATACGCAGTATTTT. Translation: CASSLRGTGSTDTQYF.